This T cell receptor beta chain derives from a study of blood T cell repertoires in COVID-19. Looked up from germline, CDR1 is SQVTM and CDR2 is ANQGSEA. CDR3 length: 14 residues. The germline V and J ends were trimmed by 8 bases and 2 bases, with 18 bases remaining between them. This table comes from immunoSEQ multiplex PCR, and its TCRdb copy is limited to in-frame clones, with some not included. The table includes approximately 200,000 clones, roughly 84% detected once. The specimen was peripheral blood. This TCR derives from a man aged 35 to 55 with active or convalescent COVID-19. The genes are TRBV29-1 and TRBJ1-1; D uncertain. CDR3 DNA: TGCAGCCACCTCGAGGGAGGGTTTAACACTGAAGCTTTCTTT. Its protein product is CSHLEGGFNTEAFF.